A selection of T cell receptor beta chains follows, all from one sample in a study of cytomegalovirus exposure and HLA in healthy donors. Sequencing used immunoSEQ multiplex PCR; TCRdb keeps in-frame clones, though not all of them. The profile shows 100,000 to 150,000 clones, 78% of them singletons. The sequenced sample was PBMCs. These receptors were obtained from a woman aged 40-49 years in good health and CMV-seronegative. CDR3s leave out the opening cysteine and the closing phenylalanine or tryptophan. The D gene is left open where the match is weak.

TRBJ1-2,TRBD1,13,TRBV19,ASSTSTGGVYGYT
TRBJ1-2,-,12,TRBV25-1,ASSAPGGNYGYT
TRBJ2-6,-,13,TRBV9,ASSVVGAGANGLT
TRBJ2-3,TRBD1,12,TRBV6-5,ASSSTGGPDTQY
TRBJ1-5,TRBD1,13,TRBV2,ASSTGQTYNQPQH
TRBJ2-1,TRBD2,17,TRBV6-1,ASSEVERGVSLPLHEQF
TRBJ1-3,TRBD1,13,TRBV13,ASSRGQHSGNTIY
TRBJ2-5,TRBD2,12,TRBV7-3,ASSRGRGQETQY
TRBJ1-3,TRBD1,12,TRBV5-5,ASSPDRGRNTIY
TRBJ2-1,TRBD1,11,TRBV9,ASSVNRGDEQF
TRBJ1-3,-,10,TRBV5-6,ASSRGGNTIY
TRBJ2-7,TRBD1,12,TRBV7-9,ASSPDRVEYEQY
TRBJ2-5,TRBD2,13,TRBV6-5,ASSYSGKTSETQY
TRBJ2-2,TRBD1,13,TRBV6-1,ASMPGTGVTGELF
TRBJ1-4,-,11,TRBV15,ATGGAANEKLF
TRBJ1-2,-,11,TRBV27,ASSPGTIYGYT
TRBJ2-1,TRBD2,11,TRBV5-1,ASGLAGGRGQF
TRBJ2-2,TRBD2,12,TRBV7-9,ASLGGTNTGELF
TRBJ1-3,-,16,TRBV5-6,ASSLRLVAGPSGNTIY
TRBJ1-2,TRBD1,12,TRBV5-6,ASTDRGLNYGYT
TRBJ1-5,-,12,TRBV19,ASSRQSRNQPQH
TRBJ2-2,-,10,TRBV27,ASSRVTGELF
TRBJ1-5,-,12,TRBV6-1,ASSEYSSNQPQH
TRBJ2-5,-,9,TRBV2,ASSEGETQY
TRBJ2-4,TRBD2,14,TRBV28,ASSLWKSGKKNIQY
TRBJ2-5,-,11,TRBV9,ASSRDFQETQY
TRBJ1-4,-,11,TRBV10-3,AISDSNSEKLF
TRBJ2-2,-,14,TRBV9,ASSVEVGGFTGELF
TRBJ2-5,-,12,TRBV27,ASSSNRFEETQY